The rows below give T cell receptor beta chains drawn from one sample of a study of blood T cell repertoires in COVID-19. Method: immunoSEQ multiplex PCR; TCRdb's copy keeps in-frame clones and lacks some. This table holds around 220,000 clones, roughly 80% found once. Sequences were obtained from peripheral blood. All receptors derive from a human donor in a cohort sampled during active COVID-19. The CDR3 runs from the conserved cysteine through the conserved F or W. The order of the fields is J gene, V gene, clone size, CDR3 protein. Size is omitted from some rows. Given values are once, few, many or a class for expanded clones.

TRBJ1-4	TRBV4-2	NA	CASSQGDTGAGNEKLFF
TRBJ2-1	TRBV30	NA	CAWTLTPGGNEQFF
TRBJ1-1	TRBV4-2	NA	CASSQPGGDTEAFF
TRBJ2-1	TRBV28	NA	CASSLFGLSSYNEQFF
TRBJ2-5	TRBV2	once	CASSGGLAGEGETQYF
TRBJ2-1	TRBV9	NA	CASSPPATMLQFF
TRBJ2-6	TRBV5-4	NA	CASSLPSGRPGANVLTF
TRBJ2-7	TRBV7-9	NA	CASSSQGSEQYF
TRBJ2-3	TRBV6-2/TRBV6-3	NA	CASSYPLAGNTDTQYF
TRBJ2-7	TRBV28	NA	CASSLQGSGYEQYF
TRBJ2-7	TRBV7-2	NA	CASRKMGGTSESYEQYF
TRBJ2-7	TRBV27	NA	CASSWAGGGEQYF
TRBJ1-2	TRBV19	NA	CASAAAINYGYTF
TRBJ1-2	TRBV7-2	NA	CASSLSQGIYGYTF
TRBJ2-3	TRBV13	NA	CASSPLAGAADTQYF
TRBJ2-7	TRBV19	few	CASSRQQGGPYEQYF
TRBJ2-5	TRBV4-3	once	CASSQVRQETQYF
TRBJ1-2	TRBV5-1	NA	CASSLAAGIDYGYTF
TRBJ2-3	TRBV28	NA	CAILTRGSTDTQYF
TRBJ2-1	TRBV24-1	NA	CATSDLGLAGVHEQFF
TRBJ1-6	TRBV7-9	NA	CASSPDGDSPLHF
TRBJ2-3	TRBV7-8	NA	CASSNDRGLTDTQYF
TRBJ1-2	TRBV6-5	NA	CASRRDRDNYGYTF
TRBJ2-2	TRBV27	NA	CASTSRGSGELFF
TRBJ1-5	TRBV28	once	CASSPHYTGDQPQHF
TRBJ1-2	TRBV18	NA	CASSPKGQGRPYGYTF
TRBJ2-3	TRBV7-2	NA	CASSPQSDTQYF
TRBJ1-5	TRBV6-6	NA	CATLQGRSNQPQHF
TRBJ2-1	TRBV9	once	CASSGTPGLAGAVPYNEQFF
TRBJ2-7	TRBV10-3	NA	CAIRTLIAGGEQYF
TRBJ2-7	TRBV27	once	CASSFRDRGLEQYF
TRBJ2-3	TRBV4-3	NA	CASSQADSTDTQYF
TRBJ2-7	TRBV27	NA	CASSRHGQAYEQYF
TRBJ2-7	TRBV10-3	few	CAISGLSYEQYF
TRBJ2-3	TRBV7-8	once	CASSSPGHGFGNTQYF